Below, 2 T cell receptor beta chains from the same sample are listed, as sequenced in a study of blood T cell repertoires in COVID-19. The data were produced by immunoSEQ multiplex PCR, yet TCRdb's version contains in-frame clones alone and is incomplete. Of some 160,000 clones listed, around four fifths are singletons. The sample consisted of peripheral blood. These receptors were collected from a man between 65 and 85 years old who had recovered from COVID-19.

This chain uses TRBV6-5 with TRBJ1-5; tentative D call: TRBD1 (6 bases). The CDR3 is made up of 15 amino acids. Trimming took 6 bases from V and 4 from J, leaving 16 bases between them. Germline lookup yields CDR1 MNHEY and CDR2 SVGAGI. CDR3 protein: CASRSGAPSNQPQHF. The CDR3 DNA follows: TGTGCCAGCAGGTCAGGGGCCCCGTCGAATCAGCCCCAGCATTTT.

V gene TRBV3-1 (or the pseudogene TRBV3-2) combines with J gene TRBJ1-1; the match to TRBD1 covers 7 bases. The CDR3 totals 15 residues. CDR1 LGHDT and CDR2 YNNKEL come from the germline V gene (reference sequence). Germline trimming cut 2 bases from V and 2 bases from J; bases unmatched to any gene: 5. In DNA form, the CDR3 reads TGTGCCAGCAGCCAACTGGGACAGCCAAACACTGAAGCTTTCTTT. This sequence encodes CASSQLGQPNTEAFF.